Shown below are 25 T cell receptor beta chains from a single sample sequenced in a study of T cell clonotyping in hematopoietic cell transplantation. Indicated time point: recipient sample about 28 days before transplant, after cytoreduction. Produced via immunoSEQ multiplex PCR; TCRdb's table is partial and in-frame only. Seen here are 25,000 to 35,000 clones, around 70% observed once, and the top ten hold about 5.9%. The sample here was peripheral blood mononuclear cells, taken before stem cell transplant. All receptors come from a man aged 50-59 years with myelodysplastic syndrome. Some clones in this sample may be carry-over from other donors' samples.

Worth noting for this clone: One end of the junction is discordant with germline, which a read error may explain. This rearrangement joins TRBV20-1 to TRBJ1-1; weak D call: TRBD1 (5 bases). Looked up from germline, CDR1 is DFQATT and CDR2 is SNEGSKA (reference sequence). The CDR3 runs 11 residues. The CDR3 DNA reads as TGCAGTGCTGGAGAGGGACCTGAAGCTTTCTTT. Its translation is CSAGEGPEAFF.

The chain employs TRBV4-1 and TRBJ1-1; TRBD1 matches 8 bases. Per germline, CDR1 MGHRA and CDR2 YSYEKL. This CDR3 has 13 residues. The ends lost 2 bases at V and 4 bases at J; junction bases unmatched: 0. CDR3 coding DNA: TGCGCCAGCAGCCAACAGGGGGCCACTGAAGCTTTCTTT. As protein: CASSQQGATEAFF.

The count of this clone is one. V is TRBV6-1 and J is TRBJ2-5; 10 bases match TRBD2. V shed 4 bases, J shed 7 bases, and the junction held 9 bases outside the gene matches. CDR3 length equals 15 residues. Germline V gives CDR1 MNHNS, CDR2 SASEGT. CDR3 region: CASSGELAGPGTQYF. DNA of the CDR3: TGTGCCAGCAGTGGAGAACTAGCGGGACCGGGGACCCAGTACTTC.

This clone was observed a handful of times. This chain connects TRBV25-1 to TRBJ2-7; 7 nucleotides match TRBD2. CDR1 MGHDK and CDR2 SYGVNS come from the germline V gene. The ends lost 4 bases at V and 7 bases at J; junction bases unmatched: 10. The CDR3 has 14 residues. CDR3 coding DNA: TGTGCCAGCAGTGCCGGGACGGGGGGTAGGGAGCAGTACTTC. This codes for CASSAGTGGREQYF.

This chain joins TRBV7-6 and TRBJ2-5, with 7 bases fitting TRBD1. The V segment lost 5 bases and the J segment 2 bases; nucleotides outside the gene matches: 5. The CDR3 runs to 14 residues. The germline gives CDR1 SGHVS, CDR2 FNYEAQ. In nucleotides, the CDR3 is TGTGCCAGCAGCCCAACAGGGGTACAAGAGACCCAGTACTTC. Amino acid sequence: CASSPTGVQETQYF.

The CDR3: CSVDRQGIGTEAFF. CDR3 nucleotide sequence: TGCAGCGTTGATCGGCAGGGTATCGGCACTGAAGCTTTCTTT. The gene calls are TRBV29-1 and TRBJ1-1; a weak D match, TRBD1 (5 bases). V was clipped by 3 bases and J by 4 bases, with 15 bases between them. CDR1 and CDR2 (germline): SQVTM, ANQGSEA. CDR3 length: 14 amino acids.

This clone was seen a few times. The chain couples TRBV7-2 to TRBJ1-1; D is undetermined. CDR1 SGHTA and CDR2 FQGNSA come from the germline V gene. Trimming took off 5 bases at V and 0 bases at J, with 7 bases between the two ends. The CDR3 has 13 residues. The CDR3 nucleotides read TGTGCCAGCAGCCGCGAAATGAACACTGAAGCTTTCTTT. Translated, it gives CASSREMNTEAFF.

This clone appeared a few times. This chain connects TRBV2 to TRBJ1-5; D is unresolved. CDR1 is SNHLY, CDR2 FYNNEI, per germline. The CDR3 runs to 13 residues. V was clipped by 9 bases and J by 2 bases, with 11 bases between them. This chain's CDR3 is CARDRTGNQPQHF. The CDR3 DNA reads as TGTGCCAGAGATCGTACGGGCAATCAGCCCCAGCATTTT.

This clone was observed once. V usage is TRBV30 and J usage is TRBJ2-5, with D possibly TRBD2 on 6 matching bases. The DNA end favors TRBJ2-7, so the J call may be wrong. The germline V gene encodes CDR1 GTSNPN and CDR2 SVGIG (reference sequence). This CDR3 has 13 residues. CDR3 sequence: CAWSVGSGYEQYF. As DNA, the CDR3 is TGTGCCTGGAGTGTCGGTAGCGGATACGAGCAGTACTTC.

This CDR3 reads CASSEAGDEQFF. For the CDR3, the DNA is TGTGCCAGCAGTGAAGCGGGGGATGAGCAGTTCTTC. The V gene is TRBV2, the J gene TRBJ2-1, with D possibly being TRBD1 or TRBD2 (5 bases each). Looked up from germline, CDR1 is SNHLY and CDR2 is FYNNEI. CDR3 size: 12 residues. The V and J ends lost 0 bases and 8 bases respectively, with 5 bases between them.

The genes are TRBV2 and TRBJ1-3, with D maybe TRBD1 (5 bases). The CDR3 spans 17 residues. Trimming removed 9 bases from V and 0 bases from J, with 21 bases in between. The germline CDR1 and CDR2 sequences are SNHLY and FYNNEI. CDR3 DNA: TGTGCCAGTGGCCCGGGCTCAAGGGGCCTCTCTGGAAACACCATATATTTT. The encoded protein is CASGPGSRGLSGNTIYF.

V is TRBV6-5 and J is TRBJ1-2; 9 bases map to TRBD1. CDR3 size: 15 residues. The V segment lost 5 bases and the J segment 9 bases; nucleotides outside the gene matches: 13. CDR1 and CDR2 (germline): MNHEY, SVGAGI. The DNA for the CDR3 is TGTGCCAGCAGTCCCTCTGACAGGGGGGGGGTTAGCTACACCTTC. As protein: CASSPSDRGGVSYTF.

This clone came up a few times. The V and J genes are TRBV6-1 and TRBJ1-5; no clear D gene. The CDR3 consists of 11 residues. Trimming took off 8 bases at V and 3 bases at J, with 5 bases between the two ends. Per the germline V gene, CDR1 is MNHNS and CDR2 is SASEGT. The CDR3 sequence: CASGNNQPQHF. The CDR3 DNA follows: TGTGCCAGCGGGAACAATCAGCCCCAGCATTTT.

This chain's CDR3 is CAWNLQGNTEAFF. In DNA, the CDR3 is TGTGCCTGGAATCTACAGGGAAACACTGAAGCTTTCTTT. The V call is TRBV30, the J call TRBJ1-1; D is possibly TRBD1 (6 bases). The germline gives CDR1 GTSNPN, CDR2 SVGIG (reference sequence). Deletions cut 4 bases from V and 2 bases from J, with 11 bases between. The CDR3 runs 13 residues.

V and J are TRBV5-1 and TRBJ2-3, with 8 bases fitting TRBD2. Germline values: CDR1 SGHRS, CDR2 YFSETQ. The length of the CDR3 is 15 residues. The V segment lost 4 bases and the J segment 9 bases; nucleotides outside the gene matches: 13. The CDR3 region is CASSQPEEAGGTQYF. The CDR3 nucleotides are TGCGCCAGCAGCCAACCAGAAGAGGCGGGAGGAACGCAGTATTTT.

This clone was seen once. The V and J genes are TRBV30 and TRBJ2-6, with 11 bases aligning to TRBD2. The CDR3 is made up of 18 amino acids. Per germline, CDR1 GTSNPN and CDR2 SVGIG (reference sequence). The junction had 7 bases not matched to a gene; V was cut back by 3 bases and J by 0 bases. Here the CDR3 reads CAWRLNSGRGSGANVLTF. For the CDR3, the DNA is TGTGCCTGGAGGCTAAATAGCGGGAGGGGCTCTGGGGCCAACGTCCTGACTTTC.

This clone has a single count. This chain links TRBV7-2 with TRBJ1-5; D is possibly TRBD1 (5 bases). V lost 2 bases to trimming and J lost 7 bases, with 9 bases between them. CDR1 and CDR2 from the germline V gene are SGHTA and FQGNSA. CDR3 length: 13 residues. The CDR3 coding sequence is TGTGCCAGCAGCTTACAGGGAGGGCAGCCCCAGCATTTT. Protein: CASSLQGGQPQHF.

The chain carries TRBV2 and TRBJ2-1; the D is unclear. This CDR3 region has 15 residues. V shed 3 bases and J shed 7 bases, with 16 bases lying between them. CDR1 is SNHLY and CDR2 is FYNNEI in the germline V gene. CDR3 sequence reads: CASSDDPPRVNEQFF. The CDR3 bases are TGTGCCAGCAGTGACGACCCACCCCGAGTAAATGAGCAGTTCTTC.

In its sample, this clone ranks as medium-sized. The chain employs TRBV5-6 and TRBJ2-7, with D possibly TRBD1 on 6 matching bases. CDR1 and CDR2 (germline): SGHDT, YYEEEE. V shed 4 bases and J shed 3 bases, with 11 bases lying between them. The length of the CDR3 is 13 residues. CDR3 sequence: CASSVDSRYEQYF. The CDR3 DNA sequence: TGTGCCAGCAGCGTGGACAGTCGCTACGAGCAGTACTTC.

The rearrangement uses TRBV4-2 and TRBJ2-1; TRBD1 matches 11 bases. Germline CDR1 and CDR2: LGHNA and YNFKEQ. The CDR3 sequence is 16 residues long. The V segment lost 0 bases and the J segment 6 bases; nucleotides outside the gene matches: 4. The CDR3 spells CASSQETGTGGNEQFF. For the CDR3, the DNA is TGTGCCAGCAGCCAAGAGACCGGGACAGGGGGCAATGAGCAGTTCTTC.

A single count supports this clone. The genes are TRBV5-6 and TRBJ2-1, with 13 bases fitting TRBD2. V lost 4 bases and J lost 8; bases outside the gene matches: 9. CDR3 length: 16 residues. Germline V gene lookup returns CDR1 SGHDT and CDR2 YYEEEE. For the CDR3, the DNA is TGTGCCAGCAGCCTCCCACTAGCGGGGGGGCCCCATGAGCAGTTCTTC. This translates into CASSLPLAGGPHEQFF.

The chain carries TRBV7-2 and TRBJ1-6; 10 bases line up with TRBD1. Germline V gene lookup returns CDR1 SGHTA and CDR2 FQGNSA. J gave up 13 bases and V 5 bases, and 8 bases lay outside the gene matches. The CDR3 is 14 residues long. For the CDR3, the DNA is TGTGCCAGCAGCCCGGACAGGGGGATCTTGCCCCTCCACTTT. As protein: CASSPDRGILPLHF.

The rearrangement links TRBV9 to TRBJ2-7; TRBD2 matches 7 bases. The CDR3 sequence is 15 residues long. With 0 bases clipped from V and 6 bases from J, the junction kept 9 bases outside the gene matches. Per the germline V gene, CDR1 is SGDLS and CDR2 is YYNGEE. CDR3 protein: CASSVDGGSTGEQYF. CDR3 in DNA: TGTGCCAGCAGCGTAGACGGCGGGAGTACAGGCGAGCAGTACTTC. Based on the CDR3 plus reference TRBV9 and TRBJ2-7, the full variable domain is DSGVTQTPKHLITATGQRVTLRCSPRSGDLSVYWYQQSLDQGLQFLIQYYNGEERAKGNILERFSAQQFPDLHSELNLSSLELGDSALYFCASSVDGGSTGEQYFGPGTRLTVT.

The rearrangement uses TRBV14 and TRBJ2-7, with D possibly being TRBD1 (6 bases). Deletions cut 5 bases from V and 3 bases from J, with 8 bases between. The CDR3 is 12 amino acids. Looked up from germline, CDR1 is SGHDN and CDR2 is FVKESK. CDR3 in DNA: TGTGCCAGCAGCGAGGGGGACTACGAGCAGTACTTC. Protein product: CASSEGDYEQYF.

The chain employs TRBV10-3 and TRBJ1-5; D may be TRBD1 (5 bases). CDR3 length: 17 amino acids. In germline, CDR1 is ENHRY, CDR2 SYGVKD. Trimming took 2 bases from V and 4 from J, leaving 18 bases between them. For the CDR3, the DNA is TGTGCCATCAGTGAGAGGTACGGGGGATGGGGTAATCAGCCCCAGCATTTT. This gives the protein CAISERYGGWGNQPQHF.